This is a list of T cell receptor beta chains from one sample in a study of cytomegalovirus exposure and HLA in healthy donors. The repertoire was sequenced with immunoSEQ multiplex PCR; TCRdb's copy has only in-frame clones and lacks some. The sample shows 130,000 or so clones, roughly 74% of them seen only once. Sequencing input: PBMCs. These receptors all come from a middle-aged man in good health and CMV-seropositive. Each CDR3 is given with its conserved first and last residue. D genes are given only for firm matches. Only some rows state a clone size, as once, few, many or a class for expanded clones.

TRBV5-4	TRBD1	few	15	TRBJ2-2	CASSPGQAKAGELFF	TGTGCCAGCAGCCCGGGACAGGCGAAAGCCGGGGAGCTGTTTTTT
TRBV28	NA	NA	13	TRBJ1-1	CASSIRAQEGAFF	TGTGCCAGCAGTATAAGGGCCCAAGAGGGTGCTTTCTTT
TRBV4-1	TRBD1	NA	14	TRBJ1-1	CASSHDTGGTEAFF	TGCGCCAGCAGCCATGATACAGGGGGAACTGAAGCTTTCTTT
TRBV9	TRBD1	NA	16	TRBJ1-5	CASSAGTEGPNQPQHF	TGTGCCAGCAGCGCTGGGACAGAGGGGCCAAATCAGCCCCAGCATTTT
TRBV30	TRBD1	NA	14	TRBJ1-1	CAWRGGSMNTEAFF	TGTGCCTGGAGAGGGGGCAGTATGAACACTGAAGCTTTCTTT
TRBV9	NA	few	14	TRBJ1-2	CASSPRLREDGYTF	TGTGCCAGCAGCCCCCGGTTAAGGGAGGATGGCTACACCTTC
TRBV29-1	NA	NA	13	TRBJ1-2	CSVAGGPSAGYTF	TGCAGCGTTGCGGGGGGGCCCAGTGCTGGCTACACCTTC
TRBV7-9	NA	NA	14	TRBJ2-3	CASSLTHSTDTQYF	TGTGCCAGCAGCCTGACTCATAGCACAGATACGCAGTATTTT
TRBV27	TRBD1	NA	18	TRBJ2-7	CASSSTGLTTHSGYEQYF	TGTGCCAGCAGTTCGACAGGGCTCACGACACACTCTGGATACGAGCAGTACTTC
TRBV29-1	TRBD1	few	13	TRBJ2-3	CSVEQGVRDTQYF	TGCAGCGTAGAACAGGGGGTTAGGGATACGCAGTATTTT
TRBV5-1	NA	NA	13	TRBJ1-2	CASTNPGDYGYTF	TGCGCCAGCACCAACCCAGGGGACTATGGCTACACCTTC
TRBV25-1	TRBD1	NA	13	TRBJ1-5	CASSGTGYQPQHF	TGTGCCAGTTCCGGGACAGGGTATCAGCCCCAGCATTTT
TRBV5-6	TRBD1	NA	17	TRBJ1-2	CASSSNLFRTGGYGYTF	TGTGCCAGCAGCTCTAACCTCTTCCGGACAGGGGGCTATGGCTACACCTTC
TRBV23-1	NA	once	13	TRBJ2-7	CASRHTGNYEQYF	TGCGCCAGCAGGCATACAGGGAACTACGAGCAGTACTTC
TRBV29-1	NA	NA	11	TRBJ1-4	CSVEDRGKLFF	TGCAGCGTTGAAGATCGGGGAAAACTGTTTTTT
TRBV30	TRBD2	few	12	TRBJ2-1	CAWVAGVGPGFF	TGTGCCTGGGTGGCGGGAGTCGGTCCGGGGTTCTTC
TRBV7-9	TRBD1	NA	17	TRBJ2-3	CASSFVIGTGDTDTQYF	TGTGCCAGCAGCTTCGTCATAGGGACAGGGGACACAGATACGCAGTATTTT
TRBV10-1	NA	once	14	TRBJ1-1	CASSEPGKGTEAFF	TGCGCCAGCAGTGAGCCGGGGAAAGGCACTGAAGCTTTCTTT
TRBV10-3	NA	NA	14	TRBJ2-6	CATKTPSGANVLTF	TGTGCCACCAAGACACCGTCTGGGGCCAACGTCCTGACTTTC
TRBV6-1	TRBD1	NA	15	TRBJ1-2	CASVDRGQVSYGYTF	TGTGCCAGCGTTGATCGAGGACAGGTTAGCTATGGCTACACCTTC
TRBV6-1	TRBD2	few	14	TRBJ2-3	CASREAGGRDTQYF	TGTGCCAGCAGAGAAGCGGGGGGTAGGGATACGCAGTATTTT
TRBV7-9	NA	NA	12	TRBJ2-7	CASRGAIYEQYF	TGTGCCAGCAGGGGCGCTATATACGAGCAGTACTTC
TRBV18	TRBD1	NA	17	TRBJ2-2	CASSPPTGAPNTGELFF	TGTGCCAGCTCACCGCCGACAGGGGCCCCGAACACCGGGGAGCTGTTTTTT
TRBV25-1	NA	NA	15	TRBJ1-2	CASSESWTVNYGYTF	TGTGCCAGCAGTGAATCCTGGACAGTCAACTATGGCTACACCTTC
TRBV7-6	TRBD2	few	15	TRBJ2-1	CASTSTGGPKNEQFF	TGTGCCAGCACCTCTACGGGAGGGCCTAAGAATGAGCAGTTCTTC
TRBV29-1	NA	NA	14	TRBJ2-1	CSARGLALYNEQFF	TGCAGCGCCCGCGGGCTAGCGCTATACAATGAGCAGTTCTTC
TRBV27	NA	NA	18	TRBJ1-2	CASSLGGSVTDMLNGYTF	TGTGCCAGCAGTTTGGGGGGGAGCGTAACTGATATGTTAAATGGCTACACCTTC
TRBV27	TRBD1	NA	16	TRBJ1-1	CASSPGQGALNYEAFF	TGTGCCAGCAGCCCCGGACAGGGGGCCCTAAACTATGAAGCTTTCTTT
TRBV5-1	NA	once	15	TRBJ2-6	CASSVTSSGANVLTF	TGCGCCAGCAGCGTGACTAGCTCTGGGGCCAACGTCCTGACTTTC
TRBV6-5	NA	once	12	TRBJ1-5	CASRAVDQPQHF	TGTGCCAGCAGGGCCGTCGATCAGCCCCAGCATTTT
TRBV6-5	NA	few	15	TRBJ1-1	CASSETQGMNTEAFF	TGTGCCAGCAGCGAAACACAGGGCATGAACACTGAAGCTTTCTTT
TRBV29-1	NA	few	13	TRBJ1-1	CSVERDVTTEAFF	TGCAGCGTTGAGAGGGATGTCACCACTGAAGCTTTCTTT
TRBV2	TRBD2	NA	15	TRBJ2-2	CASKTSGSNTGELFF	TGTGCCAGCAAGACTAGCGGGAGCAACACCGGGGAGCTGTTTTTT
TRBV2	NA	once	12	TRBJ2-1	CASSDPPQLQFF	TGTGCCAGCAGTGATCCCCCCCAACTACAGTTCTTC
TRBV30	NA	NA	11	TRBJ2-7	CAWRQFYEQYF	TGTGCCTGGAGGCAGTTCTACGAGCAGTACTTC
TRBV11-2	NA	few	13	TRBJ2-5	CASSLARIETQYF	TGTGCCAGCAGCTTAGCTAGGATAGAGACCCAGTACTTC